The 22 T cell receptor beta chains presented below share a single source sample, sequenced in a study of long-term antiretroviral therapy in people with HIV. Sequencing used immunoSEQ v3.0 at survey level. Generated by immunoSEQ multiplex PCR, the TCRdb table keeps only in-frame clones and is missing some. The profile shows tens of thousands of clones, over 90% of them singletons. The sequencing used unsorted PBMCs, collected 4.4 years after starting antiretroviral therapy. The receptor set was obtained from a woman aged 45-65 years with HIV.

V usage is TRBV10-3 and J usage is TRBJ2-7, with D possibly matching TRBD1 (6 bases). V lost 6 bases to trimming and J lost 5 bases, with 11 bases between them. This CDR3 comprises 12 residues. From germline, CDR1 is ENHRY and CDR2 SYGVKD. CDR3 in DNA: TGTGCCATCAGGGGAACAGGGAACGAGCAGTACTTC. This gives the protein CAIRGTGNEQYF.

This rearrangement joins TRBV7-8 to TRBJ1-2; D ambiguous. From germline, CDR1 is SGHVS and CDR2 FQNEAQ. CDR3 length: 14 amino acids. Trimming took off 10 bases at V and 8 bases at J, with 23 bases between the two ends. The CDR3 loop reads CATNIGLRDAGYTF. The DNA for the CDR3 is TGTGCCACCAACATTGGACTTCGAGACGCCGGCTACACCTTC.

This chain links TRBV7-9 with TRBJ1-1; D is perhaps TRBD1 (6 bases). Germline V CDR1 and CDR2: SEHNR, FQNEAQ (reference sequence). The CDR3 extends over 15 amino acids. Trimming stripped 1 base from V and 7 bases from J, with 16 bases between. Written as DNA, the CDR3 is TGTGCCAGCAGCTTAGTCTTTGGCAGGGGTGGTGAAGCTTTCTTT. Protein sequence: CASSLVFGRGGEAFF.

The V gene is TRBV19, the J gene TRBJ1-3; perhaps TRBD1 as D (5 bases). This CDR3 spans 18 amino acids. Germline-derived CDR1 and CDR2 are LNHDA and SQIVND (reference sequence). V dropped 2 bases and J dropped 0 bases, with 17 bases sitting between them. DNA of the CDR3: TGTGCCAGTAGTATAAAGGGGACCAGGACGACCTCTGGAAACACCATATATTTT. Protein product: CASSIKGTRTTSGNTIYF.

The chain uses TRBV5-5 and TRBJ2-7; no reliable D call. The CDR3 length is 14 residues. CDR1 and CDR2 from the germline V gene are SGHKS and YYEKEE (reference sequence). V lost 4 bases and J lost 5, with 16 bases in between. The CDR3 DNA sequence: TGTGCCAGCAGCATTCTACAGAGTTTACACGAGCAGTACTTC. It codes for CASSILQSLHEQYF.

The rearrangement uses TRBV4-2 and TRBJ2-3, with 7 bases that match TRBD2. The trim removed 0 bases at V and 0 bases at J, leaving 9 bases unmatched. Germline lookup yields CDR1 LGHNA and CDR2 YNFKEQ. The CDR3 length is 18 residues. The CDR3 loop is CASSQDGDYLSSTDTQYF. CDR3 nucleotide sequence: TGTGCCAGCAGCCAAGATGGGGACTACCTATCTAGCACAGATACGCAGTATTTT.

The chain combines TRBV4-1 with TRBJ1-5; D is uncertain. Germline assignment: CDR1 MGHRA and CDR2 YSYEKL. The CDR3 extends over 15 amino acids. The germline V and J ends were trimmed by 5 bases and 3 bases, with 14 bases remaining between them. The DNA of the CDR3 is TGCGCCAGCAGCTCCTGGGGAGGGCCCAATCAGCCCCAGCATTTT. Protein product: CASSSWGGPNQPQHF.

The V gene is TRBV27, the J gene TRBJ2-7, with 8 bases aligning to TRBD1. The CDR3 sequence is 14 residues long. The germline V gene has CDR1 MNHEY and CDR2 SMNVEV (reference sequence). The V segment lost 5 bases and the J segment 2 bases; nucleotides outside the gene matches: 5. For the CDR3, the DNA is TGTGCCAGCAGTCCGGGACAGGCCACCTACGAGCAGTACTTC. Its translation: CASSPGQATYEQYF.

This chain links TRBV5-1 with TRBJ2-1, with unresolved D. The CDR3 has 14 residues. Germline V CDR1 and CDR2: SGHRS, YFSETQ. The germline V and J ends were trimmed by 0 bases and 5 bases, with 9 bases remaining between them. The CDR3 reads CASSLAGGNNEQFF. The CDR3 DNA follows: TGCGCCAGCAGCTTGGCGGGTGGCAACAATGAGCAGTTCTTC.

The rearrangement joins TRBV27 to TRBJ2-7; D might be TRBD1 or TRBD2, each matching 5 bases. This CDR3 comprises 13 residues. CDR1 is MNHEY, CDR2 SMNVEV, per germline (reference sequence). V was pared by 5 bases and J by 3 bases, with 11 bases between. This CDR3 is CASSPGPHYEQYF. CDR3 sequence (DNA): TGTGCCAGCAGTCCGGGACCACACTACGAGCAGTACTTC.

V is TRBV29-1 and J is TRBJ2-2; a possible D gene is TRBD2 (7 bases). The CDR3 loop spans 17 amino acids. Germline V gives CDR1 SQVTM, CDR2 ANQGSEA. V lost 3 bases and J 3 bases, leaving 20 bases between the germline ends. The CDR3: CSVDPTGGGSDTGELFF. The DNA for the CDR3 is TGCAGCGTTGACCCCACGGGGGGCGGATCGGACACCGGGGAGCTGTTTTTT.

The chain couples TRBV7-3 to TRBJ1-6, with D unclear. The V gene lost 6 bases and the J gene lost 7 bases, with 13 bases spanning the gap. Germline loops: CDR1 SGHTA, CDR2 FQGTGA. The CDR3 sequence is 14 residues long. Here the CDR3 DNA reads TGTGCCAGCAGTTACCTTTCCTCCAATTCACCCCTCCACTTT. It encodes CASSYLSSNSPLHF.

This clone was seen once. CDR3 sequence: CASSLNPGYNTGELFF. CDR3 in DNA: TGTGCCAGCAGCTTAAATCCGGGCTATAACACCGGGGAGCTGTTTTTT. This rearrangement joins TRBV5-6 to TRBJ2-2; no definite D call. The germline gives CDR1 SGHDT, CDR2 YYEEEE. V gave up 2 bases and J gave up 2 bases, with 13 bases separating them. The CDR3 sequence is 16 residues long.

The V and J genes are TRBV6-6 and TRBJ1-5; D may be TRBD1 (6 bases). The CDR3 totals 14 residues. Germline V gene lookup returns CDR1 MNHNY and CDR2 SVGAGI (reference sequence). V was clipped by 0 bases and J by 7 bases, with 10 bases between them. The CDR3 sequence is CASSYSNRAQPQHF. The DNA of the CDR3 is TGTGCCAGCAGTTACTCCAACAGGGCGCAGCCCCAGCATTTT.

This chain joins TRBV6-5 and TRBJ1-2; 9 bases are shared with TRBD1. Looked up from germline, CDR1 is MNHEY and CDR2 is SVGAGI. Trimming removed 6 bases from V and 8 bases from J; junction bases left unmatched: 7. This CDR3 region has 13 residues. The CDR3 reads CASSSGQGWGYTF. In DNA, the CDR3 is TGTGCCAGCAGCTCAGGACAGGGGTGGGGCTACACCTTC.

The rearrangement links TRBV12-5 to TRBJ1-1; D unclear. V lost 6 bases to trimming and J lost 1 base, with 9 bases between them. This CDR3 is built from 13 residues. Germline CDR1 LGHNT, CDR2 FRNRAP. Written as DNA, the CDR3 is TGTGCTAGTGGAGAACAAGCGAACACTGAAGCTTTCTTT. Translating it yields CASGEQANTEAFF.

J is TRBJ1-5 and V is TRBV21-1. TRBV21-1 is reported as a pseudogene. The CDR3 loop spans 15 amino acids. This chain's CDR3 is CASSKDGYSNQPQHF. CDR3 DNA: TGTGCCAGCAGCAAAGATGGCTATAGCAATCAGCCCCAGCATTTT.

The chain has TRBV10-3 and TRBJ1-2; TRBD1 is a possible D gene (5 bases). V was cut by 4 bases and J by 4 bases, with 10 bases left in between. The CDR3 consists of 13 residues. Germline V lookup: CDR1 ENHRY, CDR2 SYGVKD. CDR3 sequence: CAISVDQGYGYTF. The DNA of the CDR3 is TGTGCCATCAGTGTAGATCAGGGCTATGGCTACACCTTC.

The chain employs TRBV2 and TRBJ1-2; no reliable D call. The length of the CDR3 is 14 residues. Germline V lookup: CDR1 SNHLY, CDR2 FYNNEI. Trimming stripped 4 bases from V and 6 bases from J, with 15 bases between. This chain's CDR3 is CASSGARGLNGYTF. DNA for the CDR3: TGTGCCAGCAGTGGGGCGCGAGGTTTGAATGGCTACACCTTC.

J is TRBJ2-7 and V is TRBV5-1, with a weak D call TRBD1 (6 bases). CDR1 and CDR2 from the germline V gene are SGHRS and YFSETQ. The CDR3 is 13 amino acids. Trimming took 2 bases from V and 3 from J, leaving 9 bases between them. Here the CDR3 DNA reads TGCGCCAGCAGCTTAAACAGGGTCTACGAGCAGTACTTC. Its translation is CASSLNRVYEQYF.

DNA for the CDR3: TGTGCCAGCAGCGCTCCACTAGCGGGGTACAATGAGCAGTTCTTC. The encoded protein is CASSAPLAGYNEQFF. The rearrangement links TRBV11-2 to TRBJ2-1, with TRBD2 identical over 10 bases. Trimming took 5 bases from V and 4 from J; bases not matched to a gene: 5. The CDR3 totals 15 residues. Germline CDR1 reads SGHAT; CDR2 reads FQNNGV. Drawing the rest from reference TRBV11-2 and TRBJ2-1, the complete variable domain is EAGVAQSPRYKIIEKRQSVAFWCNPISGHATLYWYQQILGQGPKLLIQFQNNGVVDDSQLPKDRFSAERLKGVDSTLKIQPAKLEDSAVYLCASSAPLAGYNEQFFGPGTRLTVL.

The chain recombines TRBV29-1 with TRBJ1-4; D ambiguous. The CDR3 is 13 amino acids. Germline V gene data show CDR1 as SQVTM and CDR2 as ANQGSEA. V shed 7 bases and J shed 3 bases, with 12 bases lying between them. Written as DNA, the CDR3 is TGCAGCGCCAGGTCAAGCCCTAATGAAAAACTGTTTTTT. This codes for CSARSSPNEKLFF.